This T cell receptor beta chain comes out of a study of T cells in localized non-small cell lung cancer. The CDR3 is made up of 11 amino acids. CDR1 is SGHTA and CDR2 is FQGNSA in the germline V gene. Comments on this clone: The antigen is undetermined. An end of the junction differs from the germline gene, which may be a read error.

The protocol was immunoSEQ multiplex PCR, while the TCRdb copy is restricted to in-frame clones and leaves out a portion. Among 30,000 to 35,000 clones, 93% were seen once, and the ten largest hold roughly 8.2%. General observations from the study: A median about 54 of the top 100 tumor clones appeared in adjacent lung.

The sequence derives from an older female donor with stage I lung adenocarcinoma. The J gene is TRBJ2-1, the V gene TRBV7-2; D is unresolved. Sequenced here: peripheral blood, sampled before any cancer treatment. The CDR3 region is CASSFYYEQFF. CDR3 DNA sequence: TGTGCCAGCAGCTTCTACTATGAGCAGTTCTTC. Variable domain in full (rest from reference TRBV7-2 and TRBJ2-1): GAGVSQSPSNKVTEKGKDVELRCDPISGHTALYWYRQSLGQGLEFLIYFQGNSAPDKSGLPSDRFSAERTGGSVSTLTIQRTQQEDSAVYLCASSFYYEQFFGPGTRLTVL.